This is a list of T cell receptor beta chains from one sample in a study of T cells in Graves' hyperthyroidism and ophthalmopathy. TCRdb used MiXCR to reprocess the multiplex PCR reads, holding one entry per CDR3 protein. The sample carries fewer than 850,000 distinct CDR3 sequences, roughly 17% recorded once. The sequencing input was blood. These receptors were obtained from a man over 45 with Graves' hyperthyroidism. CDR3s include the opening cysteine and the closing phenylalanine or tryptophan. Each record gives: D gene, J gene, V gene, clone size, CDR3 DNA, CDR3 protein. D genes are given only for firm matches. Size tells how often a clone was seen (once, few, many) or the class of an expanded clone, and some rows leave it out.

NA	TRBJ1-2	TRBV3-1	many	TGTGCCAGCAGCCAAGCGGAGTCCTATGGCTACACCTTC	CASSQAESYGYTF
NA	TRBJ1-1	TRBV5-1	many	TGCGCCAGCAGCTTGGTTCAGCTGAACACTGAAGCTTTCTTT	CASSLVQLNTEAFF
NA	TRBJ1-6	TRBV28	NA	TGTGCCAGCAGTCCCGTCGATTATAATTCACCCCTCCACTTT	CASSPVDYNSPLHF
NA	TRBJ2-1	TRBV27	few	TGTGCCAGCCGGGAGTATCCCTACAATGAGCAGTTCTTC	CASREYPYNEQFF
NA	TRBJ2-1	TRBV28	many	TGTGCCAGCAGTCAAGAACTAGGACGCCTTGATGAGCAGTTCTTC	CASSQELGRLDEQFF
TRBD2	TRBJ2-3	TRBV18	many	TGTGCCAGCTCACTCGGGACTAGCGGGACCTCAGATACGCAGTATTTT	CASSLGTSGTSDTQYF
NA	TRBJ1-1	TRBV25-1	many	TGTGCCAGCAGTGAAAACCGGGAGACTGAAGCTTTCTTT	CASSENRETEAFF
TRBD1	TRBJ2-1	TRBV19	few	TGTGCCAGTATACCGGGACAGGGGTACAATGAGCAGTTCTTC	CASIPGQGYNEQFF
TRBD1	TRBJ1-5	TRBV6-2/TRBV6-3	NA	TGTGCCAGCAGCCGGGACAGGGGCACCCAGGGCAATCAGCCCCAGCATTTT	CASSRDRGTQGNQPQHF
TRBD1	TRBJ2-7	TRBV28	many	TGTGCCAGCAGTACCTATTCCGGGACAGGGCTTTACGAGCAGTACTTC	CASSTYSGTGLYEQYF
NA	TRBJ2-1	TRBV29-1	many	TGCAGCGTTGATGGGCAGGGAACCTACAATGAGCAGTTCTTC	CSVDGQGTYNEQFF
NA	TRBJ1-5	TRBV19	NA	TGTGCCAGTAGTCTTAGCCAGGACTATAGCAATCAGCCCCAGCATTTT	CASSLSQDYSNQPQHF
NA	TRBJ2-7	TRBV5-5	many	TGTGCCAGCAGCTTGGGTAGGGACATATCCTACGAGCAGTACTTC	CASSLGRDISYEQYF
NA	TRBJ2-3	TRBV28	NA	TGTGCCAGCAGTTACTCGTTAAGTGATACGGGCGCAGATACGCAGTATTTT	CASSYSLSDTGADTQYF
TRBD1	TRBJ1-2	TRBV7-2	NA	TGTGCCAGCAGCTTCCCAGGGGGGCCTGGCTACACCTTC	CASSFPGGPGYTF
NA	TRBJ2-7	TRBV20-1	NA	TGCAGTGCTAGAAGGGGAGTTTACGAGCAGTACTTC	CSARRGVYEQYF
NA	TRBJ2-4	TRBV7-4	few	TGTGCCAGCAGCTTTTTGATCGGGTACCTAGCCAAAAACATTCAGTACTTC	CASSFLIGYLAKNIQYF
NA	TRBJ2-7	TRBV2	many	TGTGCCAGCATCGGGGGGCAGGGCTCTTACTACGAGCAGTACTTC	CASIGGQGSYYEQYF
TRBD1	TRBJ2-2	TRBV24-1	NA	TGTGCCACCCACCCGGACAGGGCGAACACCGGGGAGCTGTTTTTT	CATHPDRANTGELFF
NA	TRBJ1-2	TRBV20-1	NA	TGCAGTGCTAGAGTCCCAGGGGATGTTGGCTACACCTTC	CSARVPGDVGYTF
NA	TRBJ1-4	TRBV29-1	NA	TGCAGCGTTGAATATTTGGGGAATGAAAAACTGTTTTTT	CSVEYLGNEKLFF
TRBD1	TRBJ1-5	TRBV2	NA	TGTGCCAGCCAGACAGGGAATGGGGGAAATCAGCCCCAGCATTTT	CASQTGNGGNQPQHF
NA	TRBJ2-1	TRBV3-1	few	TGTGCCAGCAGCCAAGATAAGGCTAGCGAGTCCTACAATGAGCAGTTCTTC	CASSQDKASESYNEQFF
NA	TRBJ2-7	TRBV6-1	many	TGTGCCAGCCGAGTGGGACTTTCCTACGAGCAGTACTTC	CASRVGLSYEQYF
TRBD1	TRBJ1-1	TRBV5-1	few	TGCGCCAGCCGTTGGCGCCCAACCAATACCGGGACAGGGAGTACTGAAGCTTTCTTT	CASRWRPTNTGTGSTEAFF
TRBD1	TRBJ1-5	TRBV20-1	few	TGCAGTGCTAGAGATGACAGGGGCAGCAATCAGCCCCAGCATTTT	CSARDDRGSNQPQHF
NA	TRBJ1-5	TRBV6-1	few	TGTGCCAGCAGTCACAGGGAAACCAATCAGCCCCAGCATTTT	CASSHRETNQPQHF
NA	TRBJ1-1	TRBV12-3/TRBV12-4	many	TGTGCCAGCAGTTTAAGGGAGACTGAAGCTTTCTTT	CASSLRETEAFF
TRBD1	TRBJ2-7	TRBV5-1	NA	TGCGCCAGCAGTCGACAGGGAGTGGACTACGAGCAGTACTTC	CASSRQGVDYEQYF
NA	TRBJ2-3	TRBV9	NA	TGTGCCAGCAGCGTAGACGCCTTATTTTATACGCAGTATTTT	CASSVDALFYTQYF
TRBD2	TRBJ2-2	TRBV30	many	TGTGCCAACTTAGCGGGAGTCACCGGGGAGCTGTTTTTT	CANLAGVTGELFF
NA	TRBJ1-1	TRBV20-1	NA	TGCAGTGCTAGAGGGGGGGGCTTGGGCACTGAAGCTTTCTTT	CSARGGGLGTEAFF
TRBD1	TRBJ2-2	TRBV7-8	many	TGTGCCAGCAGCTACGACAGGGTGGGGACCGGGGAGCTGTTTTTT	CASSYDRVGTGELFF
TRBD2	TRBJ2-7	TRBV7-3	many	TGTGCCAGCAGTCGGCCTAGCGGGAGACCCTACGAGCAGTACTTC	CASSRPSGRPYEQYF
NA	TRBJ2-2	TRBV6-2/TRBV6-3	NA	TGTGCCAGCAGTTACTCGGGGGGCGTCGGGGAGCTGTTTTTT	CASSYSGGVGELFF
NA	TRBJ2-2	TRBV7-2	few	TGTGCCAGCAGAGAGGCCTGGCACACCGGGGAGCTGTTTTTT	CASREAWHTGELFF
NA	TRBJ2-1	TRBV14	NA	TGTGCCAGCAGCCAAGATCAGTTACGTGAGCAGTTCTTC	CASSQDQLREQFF
NA	TRBJ2-5	TRBV11-2	many	TGTGCCAGCAGCTTATACTACCAAGAGACCCAGTACTTC	CASSLYYQETQYF
TRBD1	TRBJ1-1	TRBV2	NA	TGTGCCAGCAGTGAAGGGACAGGGCGGGTTACTGAAGCTTTCTTT	CASSEGTGRVTEAFF
NA	TRBJ1-2	TRBV6-1	NA	TGTGCCAGCAATGAGGGGGACTATGGCTACACCTTC	CASNEGDYGYTF
NA	TRBJ2-7	TRBV18	few	TGTGCCAGCTCATGGATATCCGAGACGCCGATCGAGCAGTACTTC	CASSWISETPIEQYF
NA	TRBJ1-1	TRBV27	NA	TGTGCCAGCAGTTTTCTCCACGGTGAAGCTTTCTTT	CASSFLHGEAFF
TRBD2	TRBJ2-7	TRBV9	NA	TGTGCCAGCAGCGTAGCGGGAGGGGCGTCCTACGAGCAGTACTTC	CASSVAGGASYEQYF
NA	TRBJ2-7	TRBV7-9	few	TGTGCCAGCAGCCCCACCGGGGCCAGCTACGAGCAGTACTTC	CASSPTGASYEQYF
NA	TRBJ1-1	TRBV15	many	TGTGCCACCAGCAGCCCTCGACAGCACATGAACACTGAAGCTTTCTTT	CATSSPRQHMNTEAFF
NA	TRBJ2-5	TRBV2	many	TGTGCCAGCAGTGAAAGCCGCAAAGAGACCCAGTACTTC	CASSESRKETQYF
NA	TRBJ2-2	TRBV9	NA	TGTGCCAGCAGCGACGGACGGGGACAGAACACCGGGGAGCTGTTTTTT	CASSDGRGQNTGELFF